This T cell receptor beta chain was profiled in a study of regulatory T cells in long-lasting Graves disease. Time point denoted: newly diagnosed GD, antithyroid drugs for less than 3 months. Making the TCR library involved RNA that had been extracted from PBMCs. Germline CDR1 reads SGHRS; CDR2 reads YFSETQ. This CDR3 is built from 15 residues. The germline V and J ends were trimmed by 5 bases and 4 bases, with 18 bases remaining between them. This clonotype showed up many times. HTBI primers from iRepertoire and Arm-PCR of CDR3 regions yielded the TCR beta libraries. TCRdb reprocessed the multiplex PCR reads via MiXCR and lists one record per CDR3 protein. The sample carries around 400,000 distinct CDR3 sequences, roughly 12% recorded once. These sequences were also reported in another study, on T cells in Graves' hyperthyroidism and ophthalmopathy.

The sample was peripheral blood mononuclear cells (PBMCs), taken at new diagnosis, from a patient treated with antithyroid drugs. The sequence was obtained from a woman aged 18-35 years with Graves disease. V gene TRBV5-1 combines with J gene TRBJ1-2; D unclear. This chain's CDR3 is CASSSLTGPPYGYTF. The CDR3 bases are TGCGCCAGCAGTTCACTCACCGGACCACCCTATGGCTACACCTTC. Full variable domain (outside the CDR3, taken from reference TRBV5-1 and TRBJ1-2): KAGVTQTPRYLIKTRGQQVTLSCSPISGHRSVSWYQQTPGQGLQFLFEYFSETQRNKGNFPGRFSGRQFSNSRSEMNVSTLELGDSALYLCASSSLTGPPYGYTFGSGTRLTVV.